This TCR beta chain was retrieved from a study of cytomegalovirus exposure and HLA in healthy donors. The PCR had 60 Vbeta and 13 Jbeta primers. Profiling relied on immunoSEQ multiplex PCR, and the TCRdb table lists in-frame clones only, not all of them. The sample has a few hundred thousand clones; 65% to 90% are singletons. About this clone: Its antigen is as yet unknown.

The study's findings and limits: The CMV antigen specificity of a few CMV-associated chains was confirmed through in vitro analysis. Highly shared sequence variants in one cluster were likely a sequencing artifact.

This CDR3 has 15 amino acids. Trimming removed 3 bases from V and 6 bases from J; junction bases left unmatched: 4. Germline V gene sequence: CDR1 LNHNV, CDR2 YYDKDF (reference sequence). The chain carries TRBV15 and TRBJ1-5; 11 bases are a match to TRBD1. Sequencing was done on a sample of PBMCs. The TCR comes from a girl aged 5 to 17 in good health and CMV-seronegative. For the CDR3, the DNA is TGTGCCACCAGCAGGTTTGGACAGGGGGCTCAGCCCCAGCATTTT. This encodes CATSRFGQGAQPQHF.